Reported below is one T cell receptor beta chain. Its antigen is as yet unknown. This sample is drawn from a study of response to subunit inactivated influenza vaccine. Study-level findings and limits: Authors suggested seasonal influenza vaccinations each recruit few new T cells.

CDR3 length: 14 amino acids. Germline CDR1 reads SGHTA; CDR2 reads FQGNSA. After removal of 6 bases from V and 5 bases from J, the junction contained 6 bases not matched to a gene. TCRdb recomputed calls from the RT-PCR reads with MiXCR, one row per CDR3 protein. The sample has about 500,000 distinct CDR3 sequences; over 10% are singletons. The sequencing used PBMCs from blood, collected more than 35 days after vaccination. The TCR was taken from a man in his fifties who received an inactivated influenza vaccine. This chain links TRBV7-2 with TRBJ2-5, with 10 bases matching TRBD2. CDR3 protein: CASSSGSGGETQYF. The DNA of the CDR3 is TGTGCCAGCAGTTCGGGTAGCGGGGGGGAGACCCAGTACTTC.